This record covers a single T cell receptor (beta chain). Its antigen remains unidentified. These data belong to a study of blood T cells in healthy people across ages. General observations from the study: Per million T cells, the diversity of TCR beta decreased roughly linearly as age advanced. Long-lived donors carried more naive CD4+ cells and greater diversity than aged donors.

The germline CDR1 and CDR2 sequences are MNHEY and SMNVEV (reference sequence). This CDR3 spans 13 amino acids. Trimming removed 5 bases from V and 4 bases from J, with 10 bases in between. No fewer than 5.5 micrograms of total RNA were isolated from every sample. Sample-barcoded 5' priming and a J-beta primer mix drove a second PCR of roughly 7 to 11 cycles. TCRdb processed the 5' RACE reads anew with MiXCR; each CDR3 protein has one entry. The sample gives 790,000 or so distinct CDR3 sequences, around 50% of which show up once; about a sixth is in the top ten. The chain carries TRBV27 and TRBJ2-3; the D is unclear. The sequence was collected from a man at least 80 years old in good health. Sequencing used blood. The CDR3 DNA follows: TGTGCCAGCAGTGGATCTATTCCAGATACGCAGTATTTT. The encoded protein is CASSGSIPDTQYF.